This is a list of T cell receptor beta chains from one sample in a study of PD-L1 blockade in urothelial cancer. TCRdb's table, derived via immunoSEQ multiplex PCR, lists solely in-frame clones and lacks some. The profile shows over 35,000 clones, approximately 86% of them singletons. The source material was PBMCs, sampled around atezolizumab (anti-PD-L1) treatment. The receptor set was obtained from an elderly man with urothelial cancer. Both conserved end residues are part of each CDR3. Fields, in order: D gene, V gene, clone size, J gene, CDR3 DNA, CDR3 protein. A D gene is named only where the DNA matches it firmly. Clone size is not always given. Where it is, it says once, few, many or a class for expanded clones.

D gene: TRBD1
V gene: TRBV2
clone size: NA
J gene: TRBJ2-7
CDR3 DNA: TGTGCCAGCAGTTTGATCGGGACAGCATACGAGCAGTACTTC
CDR3 protein: CASSLIGTAYEQYF

D gene: TRBD1
V gene: TRBV6-5
clone size: NA
J gene: TRBJ2-3
CDR3 DNA: TGTGCCAGCAGCATACAGGGGGCGAGCACAGATACGCAGTATTTT
CDR3 protein: CASSIQGASTDTQYF

D gene: NA
V gene: TRBV29-1
clone size: few
J gene: TRBJ2-1
CDR3 DNA: TGCAGCGTTGAATCGTACAGGCCTTACAATGAGCAGTTCTTC
CDR3 protein: CSVESYRPYNEQFF

D gene: NA
V gene: TRBV18
clone size: once
J gene: TRBJ1-5
CDR3 DNA: TGTGCCAGCTCACCACGATTTGAGGAGGGCCTTAATCAGCCCCAGCATTTT
CDR3 protein: CASSPRFEEGLNQPQHF

D gene: NA
V gene: TRBV7-9
clone size: once
J gene: TRBJ2-1
CDR3 DNA: TGTGCCAGCAGCAACCCGGGGGAGGCGGATGTGGGGTACAATGAGCAGTTCTTC
CDR3 protein: CASSNPGEADVGYNEQFF

D gene: NA
V gene: TRBV6-6
clone size: once
J gene: TRBJ2-7
CDR3 DNA: TGTGCCAGCAGTTACGGGGGACAACCGCCTTACGAGCAGTACTTC
CDR3 protein: CASSYGGQPPYEQYF

D gene: NA
V gene: TRBV6-1
clone size: NA
J gene: TRBJ2-2
CDR3 DNA: TGTGCCAGCAGATTTACAGCGAACACCGGGGAGCTGTTTTTT
CDR3 protein: CASRFTANTGELFF

D gene: NA
V gene: TRBV15
clone size: NA
J gene: TRBJ2-2
CDR3 DNA: TGTGCCACCAGCAGAGGAAGGGCCAGGGGGGCCGGGGAGCTGTTTTTT
CDR3 protein: CATSRGRARGAGELFF

D gene: NA
V gene: TRBV27
clone size: NA
J gene: TRBJ2-5
CDR3 DNA: TGTGCCAGCAGCCAAACGGGCGGGGCCCAAGAGACCCAGTACTTC
CDR3 protein: CASSQTGGAQETQYF

D gene: NA
V gene: TRBV18
clone size: NA
J gene: TRBJ1-1
CDR3 DNA: TGTGCCAGCTCACCAAACAAAATGAACACTGAAGCTTTCTTT
CDR3 protein: CASSPNKMNTEAFF

D gene: NA
V gene: TRBV27
clone size: NA
J gene: TRBJ2-7
CDR3 DNA: TGTGCCAGCAGTTTAGGCGGGCACTCCTACGAGCAGTACTTC
CDR3 protein: CASSLGGHSYEQYF

D gene: TRBD2
V gene: TRBV4-1
clone size: NA
J gene: TRBJ2-1
CDR3 DNA: TGCGCCAGCAGCCCAATCAGTAGCGGGGTATCCTACAATGAGCAGTTCTTC
CDR3 protein: CASSPISSGVSYNEQFF

D gene: TRBD2
V gene: TRBV15
clone size: NA
J gene: TRBJ2-1
CDR3 DNA: TGTGCCACCAGCAGAGACCAGTGGGGAGCGGGAGCCCCCTACAATGAGCAGTTCTTC
CDR3 protein: CATSRDQWGAGAPYNEQFF

D gene: NA
V gene: TRBV21-1
clone size: few
J gene: TRBJ2-7
CDR3 DNA: TGTGCCAGCAGCACAGGGGGTGCCCCTAGCGGGAGAACCTACGAGCAGTACTTC
CDR3 protein: CASSTGGAPSGRTYEQYF

D gene: NA
V gene: TRBV27
clone size: NA
J gene: TRBJ1-1
CDR3 DNA: TGTGCCAGCAGTCCAGAGGTGGGTACTGAAGCTTTCTTT
CDR3 protein: CASSPEVGTEAFF

D gene: TRBD1
V gene: TRBV30
clone size: NA
J gene: TRBJ1-1
CDR3 DNA: TGTGCCTGGAGTGGGGCGGACAGGGATGATGGTGAAGCTTTCTTT
CDR3 protein: CAWSGADRDDGEAFF

D gene: NA
V gene: TRBV5-1
clone size: NA
J gene: TRBJ2-2
CDR3 DNA: TGCGCCAGTGCCGCCGACGGGACCGGGGAGCTGTTTTTT
CDR3 protein: CASAADGTGELFF

D gene: TRBD1
V gene: TRBV7-8
clone size: NA
J gene: TRBJ1-2
CDR3 DNA: TGTGCCAGCAGCTTGGACAGGATGGACTATGGCTACACCTTC
CDR3 protein: CASSLDRMDYGYTF

D gene: TRBD1
V gene: TRBV6-1
clone size: NA
J gene: TRBJ2-7
CDR3 DNA: TGTGCCAGCAGTGAGCAGGACAGGGGGCCCTACGAGCAGTACTTC
CDR3 protein: CASSEQDRGPYEQYF

D gene: TRBD1
V gene: TRBV13
clone size: NA
J gene: TRBJ2-7
CDR3 DNA: TGTGCCAGCAGCTACTACAGGGGAATGGGCGAGCAGTACTTC
CDR3 protein: CASSYYRGMGEQYF

D gene: NA
V gene: TRBV10-2
clone size: once
J gene: TRBJ1-1
CDR3 DNA: TGCGCCAGCAGTGTAGGGGTGAACACTGAAGCTTTCTTT
CDR3 protein: CASSVGVNTEAFF

D gene: TRBD2
V gene: TRBV6-5
clone size: few
J gene: TRBJ2-1
CDR3 DNA: TGTGCCAGTAAGCGGGAGGGCCACAATGAGCAGTTCTTC
CDR3 protein: CASKREGHNEQFF

D gene: NA
V gene: TRBV19
clone size: NA
J gene: TRBJ2-2
CDR3 DNA: TGTGCCACCCGACATGTCTGGGCCGGGGAGCTGTTTTTT
CDR3 protein: CATRHVWAGELFF

D gene: NA
V gene: TRBV5-5
clone size: NA
J gene: TRBJ2-1
CDR3 DNA: TGTGCCAGCAGCACCGGGACTTCTCTTGGGTATGAGCAGTTCTTC
CDR3 protein: CASSTGTSLGYEQFF

D gene: NA
V gene: TRBV5-1
clone size: few
J gene: TRBJ2-7
CDR3 DNA: TGCGCCAGCAGCTTGGCCCCGGGCGGGGAAACCCAATCCTACGAGCAGTACTTC
CDR3 protein: CASSLAPGGETQSYEQYF

D gene: NA
V gene: TRBV2
clone size: NA
J gene: TRBJ1-5
CDR3 DNA: TGTGCCAGCAGTGGTTTGGAGGGGAGACAGCCCCAGCATTTT
CDR3 protein: CASSGLEGRQPQHF

D gene: NA
V gene: TRBV28
clone size: NA
J gene: TRBJ2-3
CDR3 DNA: TGTGCCAGCAGTGTCAGGGTCGGTACGCAGTATTTT
CDR3 protein: CASSVRVGTQYF

D gene: NA
V gene: TRBV10-3
clone size: NA
J gene: TRBJ2-7
CDR3 DNA: TGTGCCACCATGGACAGCCTGAGCTCCTACGAGCAGTACTTC
CDR3 protein: CATMDSLSSYEQYF

D gene: TRBD1
V gene: TRBV7-9
clone size: NA
J gene: TRBJ1-2
CDR3 DNA: TGTGCCAGCAGTTCGACAGGGGGTGATGGCTACACCTTC
CDR3 protein: CASSSTGGDGYTF

D gene: NA
V gene: TRBV4-2
clone size: NA
J gene: TRBJ2-2
CDR3 DNA: TGTGCCAGCAGCCAAGCTGTCACCGGGGAGCTGTTTTTT
CDR3 protein: CASSQAVTGELFF

D gene: NA
V gene: TRBV5-6
clone size: NA
J gene: TRBJ1-1
CDR3 DNA: TGTGCCAGCAGTTCCTACAGACAGGCCCTGAACACTGAAGCTTTCTTT
CDR3 protein: CASSSYRQALNTEAFF

D gene: NA
V gene: TRBV5-6
clone size: NA
J gene: TRBJ2-2
CDR3 DNA: TGTGCCAGCAGCTTAACAGGGAACACCGGGGAGCTGTTTTTT
CDR3 protein: CASSLTGNTGELFF

D gene: TRBD2
V gene: TRBV7-9
clone size: once
J gene: TRBJ2-7
CDR3 DNA: TGTGCCAGCAGCTTATCTAGCGGGAGAGCCTACGAGCAGTACTTC
CDR3 protein: CASSLSSGRAYEQYF

D gene: NA
V gene: TRBV28
clone size: few
J gene: TRBJ1-2
CDR3 DNA: TGTGCCAGCAGCCAGGTCGCCGTTTATGGCTACACCTTC
CDR3 protein: CASSQVAVYGYTF

D gene: NA
V gene: TRBV28
clone size: NA
J gene: TRBJ1-1
CDR3 DNA: TGTGCCAGCAGAGATTCCAGGGGGAACACTGAAGCTTTCTTT
CDR3 protein: CASRDSRGNTEAFF

D gene: TRBD2
V gene: TRBV5-1
clone size: NA
J gene: TRBJ2-7
CDR3 DNA: TGCGCCAGCAGCTCTAGGGCTAGCGGGAACTCCTACGAGCAGTACTTC
CDR3 protein: CASSSRASGNSYEQYF

D gene: TRBD2
V gene: TRBV5-1
clone size: NA
J gene: TRBJ2-5
CDR3 DNA: TGCGCCAGCAGCTTGACGATGACTAGCGGGGTTAGGGAGACCCAGTACTTC
CDR3 protein: CASSLTMTSGVRETQYF

D gene: NA
V gene: TRBV7-9
clone size: NA
J gene: TRBJ2-3
CDR3 DNA: TGTGCCAGCAGCTTACAGGCTCCAACACACACAGATACGCAGTATTTT
CDR3 protein: CASSLQAPTHTDTQYF

D gene: NA
V gene: TRBV25-1
clone size: NA
J gene: TRBJ2-7
CDR3 DNA: TGTGCCAGCAGACCGCCAGGCTCCTACGAGCAGTACTTC
CDR3 protein: CASRPPGSYEQYF

D gene: NA
V gene: TRBV28
clone size: NA
J gene: TRBJ1-5
CDR3 DNA: TGTGCCAGCAGTCTCTCTACCCTAAGAGCCCAGCATTTT
CDR3 protein: CASSLSTLRAQHF

D gene: TRBD1
V gene: TRBV6-5
clone size: NA
J gene: TRBJ1-1
CDR3 DNA: TGTGCCAGCAGTTCGTCGACAGGGGCCCTAGCGACTTTCTTT
CDR3 protein: CASSSSTGALATFF

D gene: NA
V gene: TRBV7-9
clone size: NA
J gene: TRBJ2-2
CDR3 DNA: TGTGCCAGCAGCTTAGTAGCCTCGACTTATGTCGCGACCGGGGAGCTGTTTTTT
CDR3 protein: CASSLVASTYVATGELFF

D gene: NA
V gene: TRBV20-1
clone size: NA
J gene: TRBJ2-7
CDR3 DNA: TGCAGTGCCGTAGAAAATTACGAGCAGTACTTC
CDR3 protein: CSAVENYEQYF

D gene: TRBD2
V gene: TRBV6-1
clone size: NA
J gene: TRBJ2-1
CDR3 DNA: TGTGCCAGCAGTGACCTCCCGCCGGGACTAGCGGGAGGACGGAATGAGCAGTTCTTC
CDR3 protein: CASSDLPPGLAGGRNEQFF

D gene: TRBD2
V gene: TRBV18
clone size: NA
J gene: TRBJ2-7
CDR3 DNA: TGTGCCAGCTCACCGCGACTAGCGGGAGGGCCGTCGGGGGAGCAGTACTTC
CDR3 protein: CASSPRLAGGPSGEQYF

D gene: TRBD1
V gene: TRBV10-1
clone size: NA
J gene: TRBJ1-2
CDR3 DNA: TGCGCCTCCCCAGGGGGCCCGAGACAGGCCAACTATGGCTACACCTTC
CDR3 protein: CASPGGPRQANYGYTF

D gene: NA
V gene: TRBV5-4
clone size: NA
J gene: TRBJ2-1
CDR3 DNA: TGTGCCAGCAGCTTGGGACTATCTTTGACGGGCGAGCAGTTCTTC
CDR3 protein: CASSLGLSLTGEQFF

D gene: NA
V gene: TRBV10-2
clone size: NA
J gene: TRBJ2-1
CDR3 DNA: TGCGCCAGCAGTGAGCTACGCGGGACTGGCAATGAGCAGTTCTTC
CDR3 protein: CASSELRGTGNEQFF

D gene: NA
V gene: TRBV18
clone size: NA
J gene: TRBJ2-3
CDR3 DNA: TGTGCCAGCTCACCTTTACCCCAGGTTGGTCAAGATACGCAGTATTTT
CDR3 protein: CASSPLPQVGQDTQYF

D gene: TRBD1
V gene: TRBV19
clone size: NA
J gene: TRBJ2-4
CDR3 DNA: TGTGCCAGTAGTGTCCACCGGGACAGAAAAAACATTCAGTACTTC
CDR3 protein: CASSVHRDRKNIQYF

D gene: TRBD2
V gene: TRBV18
clone size: NA
J gene: TRBJ2-1
CDR3 DNA: TGTGCCAGCTCACCACCGATTTCTGGACTAGCGGGAGTCAATGAGCAGTTCTTC
CDR3 protein: CASSPPISGLAGVNEQFF

D gene: NA
V gene: TRBV2
clone size: NA
J gene: TRBJ1-2
CDR3 DNA: TGTGCCAGCAGTGATTTACAGGGAGACGGCTACACCTTC
CDR3 protein: CASSDLQGDGYTF

D gene: TRBD2
V gene: TRBV28
clone size: NA
J gene: TRBJ2-7
CDR3 DNA: TGTGCCAGCAGTTCCCCTTGGGCTAGCGGGATTACCGAGCAGTACTTC
CDR3 protein: CASSSPWASGITEQYF

D gene: TRBD1
V gene: TRBV28
clone size: NA
J gene: TRBJ1-4
CDR3 DNA: TGTGCCAGCAGTTCCCCAGGGGGGCGCAGTGAAAAACTGTTTTTT
CDR3 protein: CASSSPGGRSEKLFF

D gene: TRBD2
V gene: TRBV4-1
clone size: NA
J gene: TRBJ2-7
CDR3 DNA: TGCGCCAGCAGCCAATCTAGCGGGAGAGGCTACGAGCAGTACTTC
CDR3 protein: CASSQSSGRGYEQYF